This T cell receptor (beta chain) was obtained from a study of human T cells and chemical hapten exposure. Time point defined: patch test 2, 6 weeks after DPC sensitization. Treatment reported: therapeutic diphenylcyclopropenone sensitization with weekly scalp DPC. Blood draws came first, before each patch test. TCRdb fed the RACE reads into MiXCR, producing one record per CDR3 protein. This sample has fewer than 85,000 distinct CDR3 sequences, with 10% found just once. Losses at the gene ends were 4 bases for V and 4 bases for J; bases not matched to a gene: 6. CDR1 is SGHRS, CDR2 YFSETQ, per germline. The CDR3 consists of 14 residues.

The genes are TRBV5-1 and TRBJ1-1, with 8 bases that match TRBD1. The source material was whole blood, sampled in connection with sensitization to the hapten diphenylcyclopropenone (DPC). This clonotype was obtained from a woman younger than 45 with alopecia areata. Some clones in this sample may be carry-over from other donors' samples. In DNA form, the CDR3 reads TGCGCCAGCAGCATCGGACAGGGAATCACTGAAGCTTTCTTT. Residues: CASSIGQGITEAFF.